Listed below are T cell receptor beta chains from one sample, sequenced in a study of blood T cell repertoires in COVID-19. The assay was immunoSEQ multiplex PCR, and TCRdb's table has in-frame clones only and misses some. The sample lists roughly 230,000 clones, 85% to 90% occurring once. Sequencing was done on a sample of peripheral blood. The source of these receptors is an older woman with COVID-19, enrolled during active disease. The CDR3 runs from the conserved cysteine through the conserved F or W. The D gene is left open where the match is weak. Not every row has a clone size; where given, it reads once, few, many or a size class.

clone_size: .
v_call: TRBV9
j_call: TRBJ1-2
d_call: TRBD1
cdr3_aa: CASSVDGTVEPYGYTF
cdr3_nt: TGTGCCAGCAGCGTAGATGGGACAGTAGAGCCCTATGGCTACACCTTC

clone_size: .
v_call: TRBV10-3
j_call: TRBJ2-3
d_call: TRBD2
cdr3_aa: CAISSGTSGGSTDTQYF
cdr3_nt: TGTGCCATCAGTTCCGGGACTAGCGGGGGGAGCACAGATACGCAGTATTTT

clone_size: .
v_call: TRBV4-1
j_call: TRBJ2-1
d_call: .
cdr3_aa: CASSQAYRDISYNEQFF
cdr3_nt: TGCGCCAGCAGCCAGGCTTACCGGGACATCTCCTACAATGAGCAGTTCTTC

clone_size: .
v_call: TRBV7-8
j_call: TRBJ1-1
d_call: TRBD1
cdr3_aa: CASSLDRGNTEAFF
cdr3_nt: TGTGCCAGCAGCTTAGACAGGGGGAACACTGAAGCTTTCTTT

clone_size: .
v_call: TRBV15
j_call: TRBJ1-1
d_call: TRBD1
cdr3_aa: CATSRIDRGRGVVAFF
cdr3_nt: TGTGCCACCAGCAGAATAGACAGGGGGCGCGGAGTTGTAGCTTTCTTT

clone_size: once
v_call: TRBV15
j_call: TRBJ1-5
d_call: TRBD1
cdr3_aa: CATSRVLQGARNQPQHF
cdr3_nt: TGTGCCACCAGCAGAGTCCTACAGGGGGCTCGCAATCAGCCCCAGCATTTT

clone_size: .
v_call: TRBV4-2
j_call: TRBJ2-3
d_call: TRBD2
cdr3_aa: CASSQNLAGPTDTQYF
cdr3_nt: TGTGCCAGCAGCCAGAACCTAGCGGGGCCCACAGATACGCAGTATTTT

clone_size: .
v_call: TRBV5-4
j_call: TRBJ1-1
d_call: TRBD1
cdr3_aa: CASSLGQGIFTEAFF
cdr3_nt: TGTGCCAGCAGCTTGGGACAGGGGATTTTCACTGAAGCTTTCTTT

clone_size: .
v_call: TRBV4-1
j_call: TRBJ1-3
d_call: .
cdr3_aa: CASRTVARSGNTIYF
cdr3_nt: TGCGCCAGCAGAACGGTCGCTCGCTCTGGAAACACCATATATTTT

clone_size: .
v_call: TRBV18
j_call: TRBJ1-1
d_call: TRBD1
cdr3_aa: CASSPRGQGDTEAFF
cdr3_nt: TGTGCCAGCTCACCGAGAGGACAGGGTGATACTGAAGCTTTCTTT

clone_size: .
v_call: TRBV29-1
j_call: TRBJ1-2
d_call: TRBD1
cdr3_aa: CSAVSRDRASGYTF
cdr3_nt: TGCAGCGCTGTGAGCCGGGACAGGGCTAGTGGCTACACCTTC

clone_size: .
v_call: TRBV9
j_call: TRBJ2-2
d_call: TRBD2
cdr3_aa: CASSLFERGGGTGELFF
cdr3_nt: TGTGCCAGCAGCCTGTTCGAGCGGGGTGGAGGCACCGGGGAGCTGTTTTTT

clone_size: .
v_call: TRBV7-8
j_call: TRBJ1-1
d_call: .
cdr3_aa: CASSLVQGNTEAFF
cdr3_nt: TGTGCCAGCAGCTTAGTACAGGGGAACACTGAAGCTTTCTTT

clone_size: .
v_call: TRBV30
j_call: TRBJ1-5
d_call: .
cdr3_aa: CAWSYGGNQPQHF
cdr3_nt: TGTGCCTGGAGCTACGGGGGGAATCAGCCCCAGCATTTT

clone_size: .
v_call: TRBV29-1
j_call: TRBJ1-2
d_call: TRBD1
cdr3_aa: CSVQDRVRGYTF
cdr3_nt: TGCAGCGTTCAGGACAGGGTGAGGGGCTACACCTTC

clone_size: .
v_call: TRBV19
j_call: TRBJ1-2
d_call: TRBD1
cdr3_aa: CASRRDPGQNYGYTF
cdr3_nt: TGTGCCAGTAGGCGAGACCCGGGACAGAACTATGGCTACACCTTC

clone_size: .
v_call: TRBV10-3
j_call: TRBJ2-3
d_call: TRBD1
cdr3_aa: CAIRATGSFTDTQYF
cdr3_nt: TGTGCCATCAGGGCGACAGGGTCCTTCACAGATACGCAGTATTTT

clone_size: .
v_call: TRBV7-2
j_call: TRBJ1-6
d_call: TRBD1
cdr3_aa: CASSFKQGDNSPLHF
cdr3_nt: TGTGCCAGCAGCTTTAAACAGGGGGATAATTCACCCCTCCACTTT

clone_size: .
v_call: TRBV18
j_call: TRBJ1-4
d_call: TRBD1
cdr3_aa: CASSPSTGGEKLFF
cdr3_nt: TGTGCCAGCTCACCGAGCACAGGGGGTGAAAAACTGTTTTTT

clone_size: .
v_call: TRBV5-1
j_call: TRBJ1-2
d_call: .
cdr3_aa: CASSQDRPNYGYTF
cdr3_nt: TGCGCCAGCAGCCAGGACAGACCTAACTATGGCTACACCTTC

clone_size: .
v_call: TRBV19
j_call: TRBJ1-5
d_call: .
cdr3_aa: CASSLGGSNQPQHF
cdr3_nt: TGTGCCAGTAGTTTGGGGGGATCGAATCAGCCCCAGCATTTT

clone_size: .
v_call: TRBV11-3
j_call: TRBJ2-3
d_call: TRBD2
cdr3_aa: CASSLRIAGSTDTQYF
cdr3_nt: TGTGCCAGCAGCCTCCGGATAGCGGGGAGCACAGATACGCAGTATTTT

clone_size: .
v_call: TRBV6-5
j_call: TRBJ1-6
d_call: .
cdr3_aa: CASSYGQGNSPLHF
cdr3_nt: TGTGCCAGCAGTTACGGTCAGGGGAATTCACCCCTCCACTTT

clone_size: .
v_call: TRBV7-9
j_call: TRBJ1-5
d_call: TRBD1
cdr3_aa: CASSADRASNQPQHF
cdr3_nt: TGTGCCAGCAGCGCGGACAGGGCTAGCAATCAGCCCCAGCATTTT